This entry lists 12 T cell receptor beta chains sequenced from one sample in a study of cytomegalovirus exposure and HLA in healthy donors. The PCR employed 60 Vbeta primers together with 13 Jbeta primers. Only in-frame clones appear in the TCRdb table, and some are missing; sequencing was by immunoSEQ multiplex PCR. The repertoire holds 130,000 to 150,000 clones, with roughly 80% as singletons. The sample comprised PBMCs. These receptors were obtained from a man between 35 and 55 years old in good health and CMV-seronegative.

This clone was observed a handful of times. This rearrangement joins TRBV6-5 to TRBJ2-1, with 7 nucleotides matching TRBD2. Looked up from germline, CDR1 is MNHEY and CDR2 is SVGAGI. Germline trimming cut 0 bases from V and 4 bases from J; bases unmatched to any gene: 3. The CDR3 is 15 amino acids. CDR3 region: CASSYSPSGYNEQFF. The CDR3 DNA follows: TGTGCCAGCAGTTACTCACCTAGCGGTTACAATGAGCAGTTCTTC.

The chain employs TRBV18 and TRBJ1-6; possible D gene TRBD1, 6 bases. Trimming shortened V by 3 bases and J by 7 bases, and 13 bases separated the two germline ends. The germline V gene encodes CDR1 KGHSH and CDR2 LQKENI. The CDR3 has 15 amino acids. CDR3 loop: CASSPVGAQNSPLHF. The CDR3, as DNA: TGTGCCAGCTCACCGGTGGGGGCCCAGAATTCACCCCTCCACTTT.

The chain is built from TRBV4-1 and TRBJ2-5; tentatively, D is TRBD1 (5 bases). Per the germline V gene, CDR1 is MGHRA and CDR2 is YSYEKL. The CDR3 is 16 residues long. V was cut by 0 bases and J by 1 base, with 12 bases left in between. The CDR3 protein is CASSQDAGSTQETQYF. The CDR3 coding sequence is TGCGCCAGCAGCCAAGATGCAGGGTCGACCCAAGAGACCCAGTACTTC.

The chain recombines TRBV19 with TRBJ1-2; D ambiguous. Germline V gene sequence: CDR1 LNHDA, CDR2 SQIVND (reference sequence). This CDR3 has 13 amino acids. V gave up 6 bases and J gave up 0 bases, with 8 bases separating them. The CDR3 region has the DNA TGTGCCAGTAGATCAGATACTAACTATGGCTACACCTTC. It translates to CASRSDTNYGYTF.

This clone was counted a few times. The V and J genes are TRBV5-1 and TRBJ2-2; TRBD1 matches at 7 bases. Germline V gene data show CDR1 as SGHRS and CDR2 as YFSETQ. The CDR3 totals 18 residues. V gave up 2 bases and J gave up 1 base; unmatched junction bases: 11. Here the CDR3 DNA reads TGCGCCAGCAGCTTCCCCCAAGGGGGCTTCGGGAACACCGGGGAGCTGTTTTTT. This sequence encodes CASSFPQGGFGNTGELFF. Together with reference TRBV5-1 and TRBJ2-2, the CDR3 gives the full variable domain: KAGVTQTPRYLIKTRGQQVTLSCSPISGHRSVSWYQQTPGQGLQFLFEYFSETQRNKGNFPGRFSGRQFSNSRSEMNVSTLELGDSALYLCASSFPQGGFGNTGELFFGEGSRLTVL.

V usage is TRBV2 and J usage is TRBJ1-4, with a possible D match to TRBD1 (5 bases). The CDR3 has 15 residues. Germline V gene sequence: CDR1 SNHLY, CDR2 FYNNEI. Trimming pared 5 bases from V and 5 bases from J, leaving 15 bases between. DNA for the CDR3: TGTGCCAGCAGTTTTGGTCGGGGGAGAAATGAAAAACTGTTTTTT. Translation: CASSFGRGRNEKLFF.

This chain connects TRBV7-2 to TRBJ2-1; tentatively, D is TRBD2 (6 bases). The CDR3 loop spans 14 amino acids. Germline V gene data show CDR1 as SGHTA and CDR2 as FQGNSA. V lost 3 bases and J 10 bases, leaving 16 bases between the germline ends. The CDR3 DNA reads TGTGCCAGCAGCTTTCGGCCGGGGGAGGACGAGCAGTTCTTC. It translates to CASSFRPGEDEQFF.

The chain links TRBV2 to TRBJ1-6, with D hard to call. Trimming took 6 bases from V and 10 from J, leaving 13 bases between them. There are 13 residues in the CDR3. Germline V gives CDR1 SNHLY, CDR2 FYNNEI. The CDR3 DNA reads as TGTGCCAGCAGCCAAACACAGCTCTCACCCCTCCACTTT. Translated: CASSQTQLSPLHF.

This clone has a handful of counts. CDR3 DNA sequence: TGCGCCAGCAGCCAAGATCAGGGACAGTCCTACAATGAGCAGTTCTTC. Translation gives CASSQDQGQSYNEQFF. The J gene is TRBJ2-1, the V gene TRBV4-3, with 7 bases fitting TRBD1. The CDR3 has 16 amino acids. Germline CDR1 is LGHNA and CDR2 is YSLEER. V lost 0 bases, J lost 1 base, and 3 bases stayed unmatched.

The J gene is TRBJ2-3, the V gene TRBV7-7; tentative D call: TRBD1 (6 bases). The CDR3 is 15 amino acids. Germline V gene lookup returns CDR1 SSHAT and CDR2 FNYEAQ (reference sequence). The V and J ends lost 5 bases and 4 bases respectively, with 16 bases between them. CDR3 in amino acids: CASSDGPRGADTQYF. The CDR3 region has the DNA TGTGCCAGCAGCGATGGACCCAGGGGCGCAGATACGCAGTATTTT.

This chain connects TRBV5-4 to TRBJ1-1; TRBD1 matches at 8 bases. CDR1 SGHNT and CDR2 YYREEE come from the germline V gene (reference sequence). There are 17 residues in the CDR3. The junction had 12 bases not matched to a gene; V was cut back by 5 bases and J by 0 bases. Written as DNA, the CDR3 is TGTGCCAGCAGTCGTCGGACAGGGATGGGGGTGAACACTGAAGCTTTCTTT. Protein: CASSRRTGMGVNTEAFF.

This clone appeared once. The V and J genes are TRBV19 and TRBJ1-1; the D gene is possibly TRBD1 (6 bases). This CDR3 is built from 15 residues. Germline V gene data show CDR1 as LNHDA and CDR2 as SQIVND (reference sequence). The germline V and J ends were trimmed by 6 bases and 0 bases, with 14 bases remaining between them. DNA of the CDR3: TGTGCCAGTAGCCGGAACAGGGCTTTGAACACTGAAGCTTTCTTT. Its protein product is CASSRNRALNTEAFF. The entire variable domain, with the rest obtained from reference TRBV19 and TRBJ1-1, is as follows: DGGITQSPKYLFRKEGQNVTLSCEQNLNHDAMYWYRQDPGQGLRLIYYSQIVNDFQKGDIAEGYSVSREKKESFPLTVTSAQKNPTAFYLCASSRNRALNTEAFFGQGTRLTVV.